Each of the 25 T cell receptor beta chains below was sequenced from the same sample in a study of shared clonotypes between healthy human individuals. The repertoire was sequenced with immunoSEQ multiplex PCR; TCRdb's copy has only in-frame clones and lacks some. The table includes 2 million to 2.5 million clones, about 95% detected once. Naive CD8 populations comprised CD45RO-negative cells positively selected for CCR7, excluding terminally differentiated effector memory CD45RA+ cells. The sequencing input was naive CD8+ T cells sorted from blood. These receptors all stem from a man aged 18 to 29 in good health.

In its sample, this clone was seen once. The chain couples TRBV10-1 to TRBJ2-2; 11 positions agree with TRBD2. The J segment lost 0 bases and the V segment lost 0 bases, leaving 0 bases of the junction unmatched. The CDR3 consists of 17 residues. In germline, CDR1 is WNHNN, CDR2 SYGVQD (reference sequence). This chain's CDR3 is CASSESGLAANTGELFF. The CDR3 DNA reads TGCGCCAGCAGTGAGTCGGGACTAGCGGCGAACACCGGGGAGCTGTTTTTT.

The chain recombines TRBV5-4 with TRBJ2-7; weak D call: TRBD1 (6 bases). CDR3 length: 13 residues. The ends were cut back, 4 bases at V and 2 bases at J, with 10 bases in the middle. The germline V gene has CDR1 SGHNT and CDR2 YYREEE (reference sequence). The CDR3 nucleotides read TGTGCCAGCAGCGGGGACACCGCCTACGAGCAGTACTTC. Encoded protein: CASSGDTAYEQYF.

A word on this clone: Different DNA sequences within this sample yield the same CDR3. CDR3 sequence: CASSVEGAYEQYF. DNA of the CDR3: TGTGCCAGCAGCGTAGAAGGGGCCTACGAGCAGTACTTC. The J gene is TRBJ2-7, the V gene TRBV9; D may be TRBD1 (5 bases). CDR1 and CDR2 (germline): SGDLS, YYNGEE. The length of the CDR3 is 13 residues. V was cut by 0 bases and J by 2 bases, with 6 bases left in between.

For the CDR3, the DNA is TGTGCCAGCAGAAAAAATGTGAACACTGAAGCTTTCTTT. Translation gives CASRKNVNTEAFF. The chain recombines TRBV6-5 with TRBJ1-1; no clear D gene. Germline-derived CDR1 and CDR2 are MNHEY and SVGAGI. This CDR3 is 13 amino acids long. The ends were cut back, 6 bases at V and 0 bases at J, with 8 bases in the middle.

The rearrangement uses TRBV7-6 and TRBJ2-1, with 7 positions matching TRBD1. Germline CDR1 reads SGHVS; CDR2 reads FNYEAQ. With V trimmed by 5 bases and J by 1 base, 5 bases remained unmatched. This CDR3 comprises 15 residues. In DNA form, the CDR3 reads TGTGCCAGCAGCCACGACAGGGTTTCCTACAATGAGCAGTTCTTC. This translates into CASSHDRVSYNEQFF.

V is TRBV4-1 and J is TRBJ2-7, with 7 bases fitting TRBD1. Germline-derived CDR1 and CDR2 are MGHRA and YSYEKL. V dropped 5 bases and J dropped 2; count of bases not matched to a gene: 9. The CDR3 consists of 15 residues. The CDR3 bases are TGCGCCAGCAGCGCAACCGGGACAGTGACCTACGAGCAGTACTTC. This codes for CASSATGTVTYEQYF.

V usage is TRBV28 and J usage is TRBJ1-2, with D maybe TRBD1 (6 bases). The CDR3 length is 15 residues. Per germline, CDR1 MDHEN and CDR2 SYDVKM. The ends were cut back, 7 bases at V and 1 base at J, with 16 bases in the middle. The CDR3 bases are TGTGCCAGCATCCTAGGGGGAGAGGGTAACTATGGCTACACCTTC. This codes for CASILGGEGNYGYTF.

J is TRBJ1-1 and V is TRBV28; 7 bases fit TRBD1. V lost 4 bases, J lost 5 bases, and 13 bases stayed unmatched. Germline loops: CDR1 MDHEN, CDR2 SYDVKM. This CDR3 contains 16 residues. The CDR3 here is CASSSPPDREGTEAFF. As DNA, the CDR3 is TGTGCCAGCAGTTCGCCGCCCGACAGGGAAGGGACTGAAGCTTTCTTT.

The CDR3 nucleotides read TGCGCCAGCAGCCAAGATATAGACAGGGCGAACTATGGCTACACCTTC. It specifies CASSQDIDRANYGYTF. This rearrangement joins TRBV4-3 to TRBJ1-2, with TRBD1 matching over 7 bases. J lost 2 bases, V lost 0 bases, and 6 bases had no gene match. CDR3 length: 16 amino acids. Germline-derived CDR1 and CDR2 are LGHNA and YSLEER.

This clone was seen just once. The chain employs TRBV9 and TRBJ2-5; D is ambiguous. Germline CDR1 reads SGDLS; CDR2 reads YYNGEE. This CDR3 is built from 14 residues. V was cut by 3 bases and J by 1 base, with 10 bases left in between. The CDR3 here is CASSASDGQETQYF. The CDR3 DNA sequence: TGTGCCAGCAGCGCCTCGGACGGCCAAGAGACCCAGTACTTC.

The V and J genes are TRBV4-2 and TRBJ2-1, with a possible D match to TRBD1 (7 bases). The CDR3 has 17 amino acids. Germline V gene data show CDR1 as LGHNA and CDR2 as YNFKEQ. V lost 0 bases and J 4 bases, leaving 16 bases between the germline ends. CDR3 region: CASSQDEEGAEYNEQFF. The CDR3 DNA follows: TGTGCCAGCAGCCAAGATGAGGAGGGGGCTGAGTACAATGAGCAGTTCTTC.

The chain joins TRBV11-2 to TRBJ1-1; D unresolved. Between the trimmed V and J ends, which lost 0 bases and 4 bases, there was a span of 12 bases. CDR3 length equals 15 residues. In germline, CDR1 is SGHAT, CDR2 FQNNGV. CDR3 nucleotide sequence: TGTGCCAGCAGCTTAGATCCCGGTGGGGTCACTGAAGCTTTCTTT. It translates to CASSLDPGGVTEAFF.

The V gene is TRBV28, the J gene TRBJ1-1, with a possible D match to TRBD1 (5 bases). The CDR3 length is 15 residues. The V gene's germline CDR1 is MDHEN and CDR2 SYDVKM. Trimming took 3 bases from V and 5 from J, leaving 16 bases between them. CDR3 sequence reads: CASSFTTPRGTEAFF. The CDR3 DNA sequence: TGTGCCAGCAGTTTCACAACCCCCCGGGGGACTGAAGCTTTCTTT.

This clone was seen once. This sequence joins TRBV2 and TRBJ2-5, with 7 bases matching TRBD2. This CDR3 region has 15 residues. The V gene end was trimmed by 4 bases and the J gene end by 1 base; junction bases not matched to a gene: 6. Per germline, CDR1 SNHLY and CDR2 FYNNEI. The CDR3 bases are TGTGCCAGCAGTGGGGGGGGGTCTCTCCAAGAGACCCAGTACTTC. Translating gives CASSGGGSLQETQYF.

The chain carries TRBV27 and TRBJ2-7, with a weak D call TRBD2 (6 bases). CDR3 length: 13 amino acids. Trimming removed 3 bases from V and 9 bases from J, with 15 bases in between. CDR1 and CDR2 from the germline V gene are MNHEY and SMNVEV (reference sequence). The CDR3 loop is CASSFGGRLGQYF. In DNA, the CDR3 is TGTGCCAGCAGTTTCGGTGGGAGGCTGGGGCAGTACTTC.

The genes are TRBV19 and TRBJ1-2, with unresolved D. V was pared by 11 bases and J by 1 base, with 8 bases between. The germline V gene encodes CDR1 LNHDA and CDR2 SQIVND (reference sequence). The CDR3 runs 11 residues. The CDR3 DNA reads TGTGCCGGGAGGAGTAACTATGGCTACACCTTC. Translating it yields CAGRSNYGYTF.

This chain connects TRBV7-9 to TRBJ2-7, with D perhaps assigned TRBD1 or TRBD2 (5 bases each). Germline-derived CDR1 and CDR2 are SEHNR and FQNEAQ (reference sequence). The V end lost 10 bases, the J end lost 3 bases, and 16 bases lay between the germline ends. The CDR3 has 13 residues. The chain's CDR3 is CATGRDDDYEQYF. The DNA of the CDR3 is TGTGCCACCGGACGGGACGATGACTACGAGCAGTACTTC.

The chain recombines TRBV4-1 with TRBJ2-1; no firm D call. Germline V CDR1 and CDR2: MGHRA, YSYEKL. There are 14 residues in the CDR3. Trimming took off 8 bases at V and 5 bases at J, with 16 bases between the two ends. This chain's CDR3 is CASQDGWSDNEQFF. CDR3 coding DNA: TGCGCCAGCCAGGACGGATGGTCAGACAATGAGCAGTTCTTC.

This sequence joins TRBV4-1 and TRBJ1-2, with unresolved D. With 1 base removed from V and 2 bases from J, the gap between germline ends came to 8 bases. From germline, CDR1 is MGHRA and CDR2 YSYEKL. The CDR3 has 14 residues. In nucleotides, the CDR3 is TGCGCCAGCAGCCAAGTTTGGGGAAACTATGGCTACACCTTC. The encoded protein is CASSQVWGNYGYTF.

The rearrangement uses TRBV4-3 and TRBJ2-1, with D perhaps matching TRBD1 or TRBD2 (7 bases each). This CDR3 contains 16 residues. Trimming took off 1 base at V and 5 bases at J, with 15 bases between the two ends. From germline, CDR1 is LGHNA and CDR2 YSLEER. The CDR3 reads CASSQVPGGEDNEQFF. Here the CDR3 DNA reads TGCGCCAGCAGCCAAGTTCCAGGGGGGGAGGACAATGAGCAGTTCTTC.

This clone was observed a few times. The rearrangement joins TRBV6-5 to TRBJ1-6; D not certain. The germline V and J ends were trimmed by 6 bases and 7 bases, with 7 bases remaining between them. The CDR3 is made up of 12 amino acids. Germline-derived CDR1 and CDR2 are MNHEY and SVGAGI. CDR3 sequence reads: CASRSGNSPLHF. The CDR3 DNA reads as TGTGCCAGCAGGTCCGGCAATTCACCCCTCCACTTT.

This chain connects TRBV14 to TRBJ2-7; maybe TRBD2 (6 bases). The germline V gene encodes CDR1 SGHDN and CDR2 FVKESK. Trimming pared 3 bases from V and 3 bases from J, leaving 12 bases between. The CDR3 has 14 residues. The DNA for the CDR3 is TGTGCCAGCAGCCATCCGGGGGAGTTCTACGAGCAGTACTTC. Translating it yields CASSHPGEFYEQYF.

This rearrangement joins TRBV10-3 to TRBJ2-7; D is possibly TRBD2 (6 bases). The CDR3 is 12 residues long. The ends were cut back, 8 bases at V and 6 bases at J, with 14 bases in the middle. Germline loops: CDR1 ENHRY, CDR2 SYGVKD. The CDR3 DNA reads TGTGCCATCCTGACGGGAGCGGGCGAGCAGTACTTC. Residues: CAILTGAGEQYF.

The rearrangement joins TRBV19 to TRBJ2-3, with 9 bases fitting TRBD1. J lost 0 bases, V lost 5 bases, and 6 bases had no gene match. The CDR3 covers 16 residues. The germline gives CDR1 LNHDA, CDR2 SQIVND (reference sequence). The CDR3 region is CASSPWTGVSTDTQYF. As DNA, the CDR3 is TGTGCCAGTAGTCCCTGGACAGGGGTAAGCACAGATACGCAGTATTTT.

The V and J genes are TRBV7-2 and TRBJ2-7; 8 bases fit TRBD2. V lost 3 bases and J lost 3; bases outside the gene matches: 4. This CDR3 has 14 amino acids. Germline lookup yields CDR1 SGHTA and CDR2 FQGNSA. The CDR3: CASSFAGGDYEQYF. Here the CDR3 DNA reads TGTGCCAGCAGCTTTGCGGGAGGCGACTACGAGCAGTACTTC. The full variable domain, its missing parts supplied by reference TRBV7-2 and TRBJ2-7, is GAGVSQSPSNKVTEKGKDVELRCDPISGHTALYWYRQSLGQGLEFLIYFQGNSAPDKSGLPSDRFSAERTGGSVSTLTIQRTQQEDSAVYLCASSFAGGDYEQYFGPGTRLTVT.